One sample yielded the 31 T cell receptor beta chains listed below, sequenced in a study of T-cell memory formation after mild COVID-19. TCRdb re-analysed the 5' RACE reads in MiXCR, keeping a single row per CDR3 protein. Of roughly 600,000 distinct CDR3 sequences listed, about 20% are singletons. The material sequenced was PBMCs or a T cell subset sorted from them (not recorded which). These TCRs come from an adult woman who had mild COVID-19 (a few samples of this study predate the infection). Cell type and time point are not known.

The chain has TRBV12-3 or TRBV12-4 and TRBJ1-1; unclear D gene. Deletions cut 7 bases from V and 7 bases from J, with 22 bases between. CDR3 size: 15 residues. CDR3 DNA sequence: TGTGCCAGCAATGCCCTTTCGTCGGGGTTAAGTGAAGCTTTCTTT. Translation: CASNALSSGLSEAFF.

The genes are TRBV7-6 and TRBJ1-1; D gene unclear. Looked up from germline, CDR1 is SGHVS and CDR2 is FNYEAQ. The CDR3 sequence is 14 residues long. The germline V and J ends were trimmed by 4 bases and 1 base, with 10 bases remaining between them. CDR3 region: CASSSIPENTEAFF. DNA for the CDR3: TGTGCCAGCAGCTCAATACCCGAGAACACTGAAGCTTTCTTT.

V is TRBV7-8 and J is TRBJ2-5, with D unresolved. Per germline, CDR1 SGHVS and CDR2 FQNEAQ. Trimming removed 5 bases from V and 0 bases from J, with 13 bases in between. The CDR3 has 15 residues. CDR3 coding DNA: TGTGCCAGCAGCCCCCGACTGATGTACCAAGAGACCCAGTACTTC. Translated: CASSPRLMYQETQYF. The entire variable domain, with the rest obtained from reference TRBV7-8 and TRBJ2-5, is as follows: GAGVSQSPRYKVAKRGQDVALRCDPISGHVSLFWYQQALGQGPEFLTYFQNEAQLDKSGLPSDRFFAERPEGSVSTLKIQRTQQEDSAVYLCASSPRLMYQETQYFGPGTRLLVL.

V and J are TRBV2 and TRBJ1-3; 8 bases align to TRBD1. V shed 2 bases, J shed 0 bases, and the junction held 3 bases outside the gene matches. Germline V gene data show CDR1 as SNHLY and CDR2 as FYNNEI. The CDR3 extends over 16 amino acids. In DNA, the CDR3 is TGTGCCAGCAGTGAATGGACAGGGACCTCTGGAAACACCATATATTTT. Its translation is CASSEWTGTSGNTIYF.

This clonotype was detected a few times. V gene TRBV5-1 combines with J gene TRBJ2-2; 12 bases line up with TRBD1. The V gene end was trimmed by 0 bases and the J gene end by 4 bases; junction bases not matched to a gene: 13. The CDR3 runs to 20 residues. CDR1 is SGHRS and CDR2 is YFSETQ in the germline V gene. CDR3 nucleotide sequence: TGCGCCAGCAGCTTGGCCCTTTCCGGGACAGGGGGCATGGGCACCGGGGAGCTGTTTTTT. It yields the protein CASSLALSGTGGMGTGELFF.

This clonotype has only a few counts. In DNA form, the CDR3 reads TGTGCCAGCAGTGATCTAGGGGGGCGGACTGAAGCTTTCTTT. It yields the protein CASSDLGGRTEAFF. The V call is TRBV2, the J call TRBJ1-1, with D possibly TRBD1 on 6 matching bases. This CDR3 is built from 14 residues. Between the trimmed V and J ends, which lost 3 bases and 5 bases, there was a span of 13 bases. CDR1 is SNHLY and CDR2 is FYNNEI in the germline V gene.

The CDR3 nucleotides read TGTGCCAGCTCCCCTAAACCTATTCACTCTGGAAACACCATATATTTT. Translating gives CASSPKPIHSGNTIYF. The chain is built from TRBV18 and TRBJ1-3; D is unclear. The CDR3 consists of 16 residues. V was trimmed by 6 bases and J by 0 bases, leaving 15 bases between them. Germline V gives CDR1 KGHSH, CDR2 LQKENI. The full variable domain, with the rest looked up from reference TRBV18 and TRBJ1-3, is NAGVMQNPRHLVRRRGQEARLRCSPMKGHSHVYWYRQLPEEGLKFMVYLQKENIIDESGMPKERFSAEFPKEGPSILRIQQVVRGDSAAYFCASSPKPIHSGNTIYFGEGSWLTVV.

This clonotype was seen only a few times. The CDR3 DNA reads TGTGCCAGCAGTTTAGGGCCAGCGGGGGGGAACCAAGAGACCCAGTACTTC. Protein: CASSLGPAGGNQETQYF. J is TRBJ2-5 and V is TRBV12-3 or TRBV12-4, with TRBD2 matching over 10 bases. Trimming removed 1 base from V and 0 bases from J; junction bases left unmatched: 5. The CDR3 is 17 residues long.

A few counts support this clonotype. This chain uses TRBV20-1 with TRBJ1-6, with D perhaps TRBD1 (6 bases). There are 13 residues in the CDR3. The germline V gene has CDR1 DFQATT and CDR2 SNEGSKA (reference sequence). V was trimmed by 3 bases and J by 9 bases, leaving 12 bases between them. The CDR3 nucleotides are TGCAGTGCTAGGGTGGGGGCAATTTCACCCCTCCACTTT. This gives the protein CSARVGAISPLHF.

The chain has TRBV3-1 and TRBJ1-5; no clear D. The V gene lost 1 base and the J gene lost 11 bases, with 12 bases spanning the gap. Germline V lookup: CDR1 LGHDT, CDR2 YNNKEL (reference sequence). CDR3 length: 13 residues. As DNA, the CDR3 is TGTGCCAGCAGCCAAGGCGGACTTCGTGCCCAGCATTTT. This sequence encodes CASSQGGLRAQHF.

This clonotype was counted a few times. This chain joins TRBV5-6 and TRBJ2-1, with D maybe TRBD2 (6 bases). CDR3 length equals 15 residues. Germline V lookup: CDR1 SGHDT, CDR2 YYEEEE. Trimming took off 3 bases at V and 4 bases at J, with 14 bases between the two ends. Written as DNA, the CDR3 is TGTGCCAGCAGCTCCGGGGGACCCTATTACAATGAGCAGTTCTTC. Residues: CASSSGGPYYNEQFF. The whole variable domain, remainder taken from reference TRBV5-6 and TRBJ2-1, is DAGVTQSPTHLIKTRGQQVTLRCSPKSGHDTVSWYQQALGQGPQFIFQYYEEEERQRGNFPDRFSGHQFPNYSSELNVNALLLGDSALYLCASSSGGPYYNEQFFGPGTRLTVL.

The V and J genes are TRBV5-1 and TRBJ2-3; D could derive from TRBD1 or TRBD2 (6 bases each). CDR3 length: 16 residues. Germline V gives CDR1 SGHRS, CDR2 YFSETQ. V was cut by 5 bases and J by 5 bases, with 21 bases left in between. CDR3 in amino acids: CASRQPRGKGGDTQYF. The CDR3 DNA is TGCGCCAGCAGGCAACCGAGGGGGAAGGGAGGAGATACGCAGTATTTT. The complete variable domain, with remaining parts taken from reference TRBV5-1 and TRBJ2-3, reads KAGVTQTPRYLIKTRGQQVTLSCSPISGHRSVSWYQQTPGQGLQFLFEYFSETQRNKGNFPGRFSGRQFSNSRSEMNVSTLELGDSALYLCASRQPRGKGGDTQYFGPGTRLTVL.

There are a few counts of this clonotype. V and J are TRBV21-1 and TRBJ1-5; the D call in the table, TRBD1, was not verified against the DNA. TRBV21-1 is noted as a pseudogene. The CDR3 loop spans 18 amino acids. In DNA, the CDR3 is TGTGCCAGCCAGACTCAGGACAGGGACCCATCTAGCAATCAGCCCCAGCATTTT. Protein sequence: CASQTQDRDPSSNQPQHF.

The chain couples TRBV24-1 to TRBJ1-3; D might be TRBD1 (5 bases). CDR1 is KGHDR, CDR2 SFDVKD, per germline. CDR3 size: 16 residues. V was shortened by 7 bases and J by 2 bases, with 17 bases between the two germline ends. This chain's CDR3 is CATRDGRGGAGNTIYF. CDR3 bases: TGTGCCACCAGGGACGGTCGTGGGGGTGCTGGAAACACCATATATTTT.

This chain connects TRBV4-3 to TRBJ2-4; maybe TRBD1 (5 bases). The CDR3 covers 17 residues. V was clipped by 0 bases and J by 7 bases, with 19 bases between them. Germline CDR1 and CDR2: LGHNA and YSLEER. CDR3 amino acids: CASSQDFGGHLRNIQYF. The CDR3 DNA follows: TGCGCCAGCAGCCAAGATTTTGGCGGACACCTCAGGAACATTCAGTACTTC.

CDR3 sequence (DNA): TGTGCCAGCAGTTACTCGGGGACAGGTCGGGATGAAGCTTTCTTT. It translates to CASSYSGTGRDEAFF. The genes are TRBV6-5 and TRBJ1-1; 8 bases agree with TRBD1. V was clipped by 0 bases and J by 7 bases; unmatched bases: 7. The CDR3 loop spans 15 amino acids. From germline, CDR1 is MNHEY and CDR2 SVGAGI.

The chain uses TRBV6-5 and TRBJ1-2, with a tentative D call TRBD1 (6 bases). Deletions cut 2 bases from V and 2 bases from J, with 9 bases between. The V gene's germline CDR1 is MNHEY and CDR2 SVGAGI. This CDR3 is built from 14 residues. The DNA for the CDR3 is TGTGCCAGCAGTTACAGTACAGGGAACTATGGCTACACCTTC. It specifies CASSYSTGNYGYTF.

A few counts support this clonotype. The chain joins TRBV5-1 to TRBJ1-4; D is possibly TRBD1 (6 bases). The V end was cut by 4 bases, the J end by 0 bases, with 10 bases between. The CDR3 is 15 residues long. The germline V gene encodes CDR1 SGHRS and CDR2 YFSETQ. The CDR3 here is CASSPQGSTNEKLFF. The CDR3 coding sequence is TGCGCCAGCAGCCCTCAGGGGTCAACTAATGAAAAACTGTTTTTT.

Only a few counts were recorded for this clonotype. The rearrangement links TRBV7-9 to TRBJ1-4, with D maybe TRBD1 (6 bases). This CDR3 is 14 amino acids long. V was trimmed by 4 bases and J by 7 bases, leaving 13 bases between them. Germline assignment: CDR1 SEHNR and CDR2 FQNEAQ (reference sequence). CDR3 region: CASSSTGVGEKLFF. DNA for the CDR3: TGTGCCAGCAGCTCGACAGGAGTAGGTGAAAAACTGTTTTTT.

The rearrangement links TRBV6-5 to TRBJ2-1; 10 bases are shared with TRBD2. The ends lost 6 bases at V and 7 bases at J; junction bases unmatched: 3. CDR1 and CDR2 from the germline V gene are MNHEY and SVGAGI. There are 13 residues in the CDR3. This CDR3 is CASSRSGGNEQFF. The CDR3 nucleotides read TGTGCCAGCAGCCGTAGCGGGGGGAATGAGCAGTTCTTC.

This clonotype was counted a few times. The rearrangement links TRBV4-3 to TRBJ2-4; D possibly matches TRBD1 or TRBD2 (5 bases each). Germline-derived CDR1 and CDR2 are LGHNA and YSLEER. Trimming pared 1 base from V and 2 bases from J, leaving 18 bases between. The CDR3 runs to 18 residues. The CDR3 DNA is TGCGCCAGCAGCCAAGTCGGGCTGGGGGTGGGGACCAAAAACATTCAGTACTTC. This gives the protein CASSQVGLGVGTKNIQYF.

This clonotype has a handful of counts. J is TRBJ1-1 and V is TRBV27, with 7 bases matching TRBD1. This CDR3 is built from 14 residues. Germline V CDR1 and CDR2: MNHEY, SMNVEV (reference sequence). V was pared by 6 bases and J by 6 bases, with 10 bases of the junction left unmatched. CDR3 residues: CASSFAPTGAEAFF. As DNA, the CDR3 is TGTGCCAGCAGCTTCGCGCCTACAGGGGCTGAAGCTTTCTTT.

This clonotype was counted at least ten times. J is TRBJ1-1 and V is TRBV5-1; a weak D match, TRBD1 (5 bases). This CDR3 spans 15 amino acids. The V and J ends lost 4 bases and 4 bases respectively, with 17 bases between them. Germline values: CDR1 SGHRS, CDR2 YFSETQ. The CDR3 reads CASSVGTGGITEAFF. The CDR3 nucleotides read TGCGCCAGCAGCGTCGGGACGGGAGGGATCACTGAAGCTTTCTTT. Complete variable domain (other parts from reference TRBV5-1 and TRBJ1-1): KAGVTQTPRYLIKTRGQQVTLSCSPISGHRSVSWYQQTPGQGLQFLFEYFSETQRNKGNFPGRFSGRQFSNSRSEMNVSTLELGDSALYLCASSVGTGGITEAFFGQGTRLTVV.

Only a few counts were recorded for this clonotype. The rearrangement links TRBV29-1 to TRBJ1-1; D might be TRBD1 (6 bases). Per germline, CDR1 SQVTM and CDR2 ANQGSEA. The CDR3 is 13 amino acids. V lost 3 bases and J lost 1, with 9 bases in between. The CDR3 DNA follows: TGCAGCGTTGACCGAGGGGGGAACACTGAAGCTTTCTTT. Its protein product is CSVDRGGNTEAFF.

This clonotype was recorded a few times. The CDR3: CASSRETGLADTQYF. The CDR3 DNA sequence: TGTGCCAGCAGCCGTGAAACAGGTTTAGCAGATACGCAGTATTTT. V and J are TRBV4-2 and TRBJ2-3, with D perhaps TRBD1 (5 bases). This CDR3 contains 15 residues. V shed 4 bases and J shed 4 bases, with 15 bases lying between them. Germline CDR1 LGHNA, CDR2 YNFKEQ.

V is TRBV5-5 and J is TRBJ1-4, with TRBD1 matching over 8 bases. The germline V gene encodes CDR1 SGHKS and CDR2 YYEKEE (reference sequence). The ends lost 2 bases at V and 7 bases at J; junction bases unmatched: 4. The CDR3 runs 14 residues. The chain's CDR3 is CASSFGTGGEKLFF. The CDR3, as DNA: TGTGCCAGCAGCTTCGGGACAGGAGGTGAAAAACTGTTTTTT.

This clonotype was counted a few times. The chain couples TRBV6-2 or TRBV6-3 to TRBJ1-2; D unclear. V was cut by 2 bases and J by 8 bases, with 6 bases left in between. CDR3 length equals 11 residues. CDR1 MNHEY and CDR2 SVGEGT come from the germline V gene. CDR3 bases: TGTGCCAGCAGTTACGAGAAGGGCTACACCTTC. Translating gives CASSYEKGYTF.

V and J are TRBV24-1 and TRBJ2-7; TRBD2 agrees at 13 bases. The CDR3 sequence is 16 residues long. The trim removed 4 bases at V and 7 bases at J, leaving 9 bases unmatched. The germline V gene has CDR1 KGHDR and CDR2 SFDVKD. Here the CDR3 DNA reads TGTGCCACCAGTGACTCCGGGACTAGCGGGATCGAGGAGCAGTACTTC. It is translated as CATSDSGTSGIEEQYF.

Only a few counts were recorded for this clonotype. The rearrangement joins TRBV30 to TRBJ2-3; the D is unclear. Trimming pared 5 bases from V and 0 bases from J, leaving 9 bases between. Germline V gives CDR1 GTSNPN, CDR2 SVGIG (reference sequence). The CDR3 consists of 13 residues. This CDR3 reads CAWAEASTDTQYF. The CDR3, as DNA: TGTGCCTGGGCTGAAGCTAGCACAGATACGCAGTATTTT.

The chain is built from TRBV12-3 or TRBV12-4 and TRBJ2-1; 16 bases map to TRBD2. The length of the CDR3 is 18 residues. The V segment lost 3 bases and the J segment 2 bases; nucleotides outside the gene matches: 4. The CDR3, as DNA: TGTGCCAGCAGTTTCGGGACTAGCGGGGGGGCCGCCTACAATGAGCAGTTCTTC. Encoded protein: CASSFGTSGGAAYNEQFF.

The table lists this clonotype with a count of one. J is TRBJ2-1 and V is TRBV13; either TRBD1 or TRBD2 may supply D (5 bases each). Per germline, CDR1 PRHDT and CDR2 FYEKMQ (reference sequence). The CDR3 has 13 residues. Trimming pared 5 bases from V and 7 bases from J, leaving 12 bases between. In nucleotides, the CDR3 is TGTGCCAGCAGCGGGGGTAGCCTAAATGAGCAGTTCTTC. Its translation is CASSGGSLNEQFF.